This T cell receptor beta chain is from a study of monozygotic twins with inflammatory bowel disease. TCRdb reanalyzed the 5' RACE reads, giving one entry per CDR3 protein sequence and no DNA. This repertoire includes just over 300,000 distinct CDR3 sequences. CDR3 size: 13 residues. Germline CDR1 reads SQVTM; CDR2 reads ANQGSEA. The sequenced sample was blood. The gene calls are TRBV29-1 and TRBJ2-7; TCRdb proposes TRBD1, but this gene call is untestable without DNA. This TCR derives from a human donor with ulcerative colitis or Crohn's disease, or a healthy co-twin of an affected twin (not recorded which). CDR3 loop: CSARGDRGLEQYF.